These 14 T cell receptor beta chains share one sample of origin, sequenced in a study of shared T cell receptors in the human thymus. Sequenced by immunoSEQ multiplex PCR; TCRdb stores in-frame clones only, minus some. There are 700,000 or so clones in the sample; 70% to 90% occur only once, and about 0.0098% lies in the top ten. These data were also reused for a study on human thymus T cells.

Sample: thymocytes. The receptors shown here come from a girl in the first two years of life with a congenital heart defect.

The chain links TRBV19 to TRBJ1-5; D is unresolved. Germline CDR1 and CDR2: LNHDA and SQIVND (reference sequence). The CDR3 has 18 amino acids. V lost 3 bases and J 0 bases, leaving 18 bases between the germline ends. The DNA of the CDR3 is TGTGCCAGTAGTATCGTGTGGGAGAGCGCAAATAGCAATCAGCCCCAGCATTTT. Residues: CASSIVWESANSNQPQHF.

Points on this clone: In the same sample, other DNA sequences code for this CDR3. The chain couples TRBV6-5 to TRBJ1-1; no firm D call. V lost 2 bases to trimming and J lost 4 bases, with 8 bases between them. This CDR3 region has 13 residues. The germline CDR1 and CDR2 sequences are MNHEY and SVGAGI. This chain's CDR3 is CASSYVGSTEAFF. CDR3 in DNA: TGTGCCAGCAGTTACGTTGGGAGCACTGAAGCTTTCTTT.

V and J are TRBV29-1 and TRBJ1-3; weak D call: TRBD1 (5 bases). Germline-derived CDR1 and CDR2 are SQVTM and ANQGSEA. The CDR3 runs 14 residues. The chain's CDR3 is CIRGEGCLGNTIYF. CDR3 DNA sequence: TGCATACGGGGGGAGGGCTGTTTAGGAAACACCATATATTTT. Drawing the rest from reference TRBV29-1 and TRBJ1-3, the complete variable domain is SAVISQKPSRDICQRGTSLTIQCQVDSQVTMMFWYRQQPGQSLTLIATANQGSEATYESGFVIDKFPISRPNLTFSTLTVSNMSPEDSSIYLCIRGEGCLGNTIYFGEGSWLTVV.

The chain joins TRBV6-5 to TRBJ2-3; D gene unclear. The CDR3 is 13 residues long. V lost 5 bases and J 0 bases, leaving 6 bases between the germline ends. Germline-derived CDR1 and CDR2 are MNHEY and SVGAGI. CDR3 sequence: CASSTLSTDTQYF. CDR3 sequence (DNA): TGTGCCAGCAGTACATTGAGCACAGATACGCAGTATTTT.

V gene TRBV19 combines with J gene TRBJ1-1; unclear D gene. CDR3 length: 14 residues. Germline values: CDR1 LNHDA, CDR2 SQIVND (reference sequence). Trimming removed 7 bases at V and 2 bases at J, with 14 bases between. The CDR3 loop is CASTPRWSNTEAFF. The CDR3 region has the DNA TGTGCCAGTACCCCAAGGTGGAGCAACACTGAAGCTTTCTTT. The variable domain in full, completed from reference TRBV19 and TRBJ1-1, reads DGGITQSPKYLFRKEGQNVTLSCEQNLNHDAMYWYRQDPGQGLRLIYYSQIVNDFQKGDIAEGYSVSREKKESFPLTVTSAQKNPTAFYLCASTPRWSNTEAFFGQGTRLTVV.

The chain links TRBV5-1 to TRBJ2-1, with TRBD2 identical over 10 bases. After removal of 0 bases from V and 16 bases from J, the junction contained 16 bases not matched to a gene. The CDR3 is made up of 16 amino acids. Germline V gives CDR1 SGHRS, CDR2 YFSETQ. The CDR3 coding sequence is TGCGCCAGCAGCTTGGATCGGCTAGCGGGGGCCGCCATTGTTTTCTTC. This translates into CASSLDRLAGAAIVFF.

The sample holds one count of this clone. This chain links TRBV12-5 with TRBJ1-1; 8 bases map to TRBD1. Trimming took 5 bases from V and 1 from J; bases not matched to a gene: 3. The CDR3 is made up of 14 amino acids. Per the germline V gene, CDR1 is LGHNT and CDR2 is FRNRAP. The CDR3 nucleotides read TGTGCTAGTGGTACCGGACAGGGGAACACTGAAGCTTTCTTT. Its protein product is CASGTGQGNTEAFF.

This chain uses TRBV9 with TRBJ2-1; TRBD2 matches at 11 bases. The CDR3 is made up of 16 amino acids. With 3 bases clipped from V and 5 bases from J, the junction kept 7 bases outside the gene matches. The germline V gene encodes CDR1 SGDLS and CDR2 YYNGEE. The CDR3 sequence is CASSASLAGGNNEQFF. CDR3 DNA: TGTGCCAGCAGCGCCTCGCTAGCGGGGGGTAACAATGAGCAGTTCTTC. The whole variable domain, remainder taken from reference TRBV9 and TRBJ2-1, is DSGVTQTPKHLITATGQRVTLRCSPRSGDLSVYWYQQSLDQGLQFLIQYYNGEERAKGNILERFSAQQFPDLHSELNLSSLELGDSALYFCASSASLAGGNNEQFFGPGTRLTVL.

The chain links TRBV18 to TRBJ1-1; D is uncertain. The CDR3 runs 16 residues. V was clipped by 3 bases and J by 4 bases, with 18 bases between them. Germline V gene data show CDR1 as KGHSH and CDR2 as LQKENI. As DNA, the CDR3 is TGTGCCAGCTCACCGTTTCCGGGTCCGGTAGGCACTGAAGCTTTCTTT. Protein product: CASSPFPGPVGTEAFF. Using reference TRBV18 and TRBJ1-1 for the parts outside the CDR3, the full variable domain is NAGVMQNPRHLVRRRGQEARLRCSPMKGHSHVYWYRQLPEEGLKFMVYLQKENIIDESGMPKERFSAEFPKEGPSILRIQQVVRGDSAAYFCASSPFPGPVGTEAFFGQGTRLTVV.

The rearrangement links TRBV2 to TRBJ2-1, with D maybe TRBD1 (6 bases). The CDR3 extends over 18 amino acids. Germline-derived CDR1 and CDR2 are SNHLY and FYNNEI. Trimming stripped 6 bases from V and 5 bases from J, with 26 bases between. The CDR3 DNA reads TGTGCCAGCAGCAACAGGGACGGGACACCGGATAATAACAATGAGCAGTTCTTC. Encoded protein: CASSNRDGTPDNNNEQFF.

CDR3 region: CATTPARRTEAFF. The CDR3, as DNA: TGTGCCACCACCCCAGCACGGAGAACTGAAGCTTTCTTT. The chain has TRBV6-5 and TRBJ1-1; no reliable D call. Germline loops: CDR1 MNHEY, CDR2 SVGAGI. The V and J ends lost 10 bases and 5 bases respectively, with 17 bases between them. This CDR3 has 13 amino acids.

CDR3 residues: CASSSTGGQGPYEQYF. CDR3 DNA: TGTGCCAGCAGTTCCACTGGGGGACAGGGGCCCTACGAGCAGTACTTC. This sequence joins TRBV7-6 and TRBJ2-7; 10 positions agree with TRBD1. The germline V gene has CDR1 SGHVS and CDR2 FNYEAQ. The CDR3 is 16 residues long. V shed 6 bases and J 2 bases; nucleotides not matched to a gene: 10. The whole variable domain, filled in from reference TRBV7-6 and TRBJ2-7, reads GAGVSQSPRYKVTKRGQDVALRCDPISGHVSLYWYRQALGQGPEFLTYFNYEAQQDKSGLPNDRFSAERPEGSISTLTIQRTEQRDSAMYRCASSSTGGQGPYEQYFGPGTRLTVT.

This clone was recorded only once. The gene calls are TRBV2 and TRBJ2-1; 8 bases line up with TRBD1. The CDR3 length is 16 residues. Per germline, CDR1 SNHLY and CDR2 FYNNEI. With V trimmed by 6 bases and J by 3 bases, 10 bases remained unmatched. The chain's CDR3 is CASSANRGVLYNEQFF. DNA for the CDR3: TGTGCCAGCAGCGCCAACAGGGGGGTTCTCTACAATGAGCAGTTCTTC.

The V call is TRBV7-9, the J call TRBJ1-4, with no clear D. There are 14 residues in the CDR3. CDR1 and CDR2 from the germline V gene are SEHNR and FQNEAQ (reference sequence). The V gene lost 5 bases and the J gene lost 6 bases, with 13 bases spanning the gap. This chain's CDR3 is CASSLTQADEKLFF. CDR3 in DNA: TGTGCCAGCAGCCTGACACAAGCTGATGAAAAACTGTTTTTT.